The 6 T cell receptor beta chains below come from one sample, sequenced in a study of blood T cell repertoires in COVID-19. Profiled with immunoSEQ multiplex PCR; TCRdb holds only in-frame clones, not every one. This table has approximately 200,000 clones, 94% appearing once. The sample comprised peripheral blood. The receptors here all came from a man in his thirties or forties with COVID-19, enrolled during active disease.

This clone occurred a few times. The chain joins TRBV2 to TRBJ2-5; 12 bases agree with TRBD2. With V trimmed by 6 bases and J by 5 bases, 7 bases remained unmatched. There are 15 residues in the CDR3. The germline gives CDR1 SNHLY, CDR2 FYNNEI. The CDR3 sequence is CASSPRTSGAETQYF. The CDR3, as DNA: TGTGCCAGCAGCCCAAGGACTAGCGGGGCGGAGACCCAGTACTTC.

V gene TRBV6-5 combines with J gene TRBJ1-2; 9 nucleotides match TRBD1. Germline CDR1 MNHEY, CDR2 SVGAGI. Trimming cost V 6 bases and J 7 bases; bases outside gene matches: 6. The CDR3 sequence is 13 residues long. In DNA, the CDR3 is TGTGCCAGCAGCTCGGGACAGGGCCCTGGCTACACCTTC. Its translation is CASSSGQGPGYTF.

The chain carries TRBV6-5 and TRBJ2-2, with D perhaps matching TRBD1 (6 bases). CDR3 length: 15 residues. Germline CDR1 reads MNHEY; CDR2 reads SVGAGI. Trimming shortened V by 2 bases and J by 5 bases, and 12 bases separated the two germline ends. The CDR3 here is CASSYLTGATGELFF. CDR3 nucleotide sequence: TGTGCCAGCAGTTACCTGACAGGAGCGACCGGGGAGCTGTTTTTT.

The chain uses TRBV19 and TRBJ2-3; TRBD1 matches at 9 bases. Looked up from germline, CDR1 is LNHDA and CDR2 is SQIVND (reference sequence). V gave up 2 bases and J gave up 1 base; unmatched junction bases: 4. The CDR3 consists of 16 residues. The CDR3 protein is CASSIKTGGGTDTQYF. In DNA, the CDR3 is TGTGCCAGTAGTATAAAAACAGGGGGCGGCACAGATACGCAGTATTTT.

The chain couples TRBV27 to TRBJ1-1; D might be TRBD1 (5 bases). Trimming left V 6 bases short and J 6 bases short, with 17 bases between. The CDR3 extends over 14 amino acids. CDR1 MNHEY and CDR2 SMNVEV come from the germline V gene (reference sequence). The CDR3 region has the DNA TGTGCCAGCAGCCAGGGTAAGACTTTCGCTGAAGCTTTCTTT. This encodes CASSQGKTFAEAFF.

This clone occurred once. CDR3 protein: CASGGLKNIQYF. CDR3 in DNA: TGTGCCAGCGGGGGACTTAAAAACATTCAGTACTTC. V gene TRBV9 combines with J gene TRBJ2-4, with D perhaps TRBD2 (6 bases). The CDR3 covers 12 residues. V dropped 7 bases and J dropped 4 bases, with 9 bases sitting between them. Germline lookup yields CDR1 SGDLS and CDR2 YYNGEE.